What follows are 23 T cell receptor beta chains derived from one specimen sequenced in a study of blood T cell repertoires in COVID-19 (TCRdb year 2020). Receptors were amplified or captured by the immunoSEQ multiplex PCR assay. TCRdb's version of the immuneACCESS table is confined to in-frame rearrangements and falls short of the full clone set. An unresolved V gene accounts for under half of the shortfall where checked; the remainder is of unknown origin. Counted in this sample were about 85,000 clones; approximately 83% of them appeared once. Approximately 6.7% of the sample goes to the ten largest clones. The sample consisted of peripheral blood. Source of these receptors: a man aged 60 to 69 with acute or convalescent COVID-19.

The V and J genes are TRBV4-3 and TRBJ1-2, with D unresolved. The CDR3 is made up of 15 amino acids. The V end was cut by 0 bases, the J end by 4 bases, with 12 bases between. Germline assignment: CDR1 LGHNA and CDR2 YSLEER. The chain's CDR3 is CASSQDRGILYGYTF. The CDR3 DNA follows: TGCGCCAGCAGCCAAGATCGAGGGATTCTCTATGGCTACACCTTC.

This chain uses TRBV27 with TRBJ2-3; TRBD1 matches at 8 bases. This CDR3 spans 13 amino acids. The J segment lost 5 bases and the V segment lost 6 bases, leaving 4 bases of the junction unmatched. CDR1 and CDR2 (germline): MNHEY, SMNVEV (reference sequence). CDR3 in DNA: TGTGCCAGCAGAATCACAGGGGGAGATACGCAGTATTTT. This codes for CASRITGGDTQYF.

The gene calls are TRBV4-1 and TRBJ2-2, with 8 bases fitting TRBD1. The CDR3 is 16 amino acids. V dropped 4 bases and J dropped 4; count of bases not matched to a gene: 8. The germline V gene has CDR1 MGHRA and CDR2 YSYEKL. CDR3 nucleotides: TGCGCCAGCAGCCGGAAGGGACAGGAAGTCACCGGGGAGCTGTTTTTT. Protein product: CASSRKGQEVTGELFF.

The chain recombines TRBV30 with TRBJ2-1, with 7 bases fitting TRBD2. This CDR3 is 14 amino acids long. The V and J ends lost 1 base and 3 bases, in that order; junction bases with no gene match: 3. The germline V gene encodes CDR1 GTSNPN and CDR2 SVGIG (reference sequence). CDR3 sequence (DNA): TGTGCCTGGAGTGCGGGACTATTCTACAATGAGCAGTTCTTC. As protein: CAWSAGLFYNEQFF.

The chain couples TRBV11-3 to TRBJ2-3, with D possibly being TRBD2 (7 bases). The germline V gene encodes CDR1 SGHNT and CDR2 YENEEA. This CDR3 comprises 16 residues. Trimming cost V 2 bases and J 3 bases, with 15 bases left between them. In DNA form, the CDR3 reads TGTGCCAGCAGCTTAATCCACAGGGAGGGGACAGATACGCAGTATTTT. Protein: CASSLIHREGTDTQYF. Looking up the rest from reference TRBV11-3 and TRBJ2-3 gives the full variable domain: EAGVVQSPRYKIIEKKQPVAFWCNPISGHNTLYWYLQNLGQGPELLIRYENEEAVDDSQLPKDRFSAERLKGVDSTLKIQPAELGDSAVYLCASSLIHREGTDTQYFGPGTRLTVL.

This clone showed up just once. V gene TRBV2 combines with J gene TRBJ2-1; 10 bases fit TRBD2. Per the germline V gene, CDR1 is SNHLY and CDR2 is FYNNEI. With V trimmed by 4 bases and J by 6 bases, 21 bases remained unmatched. The CDR3 length is 20 residues. The CDR3 is CASSVPPVQSGGAYGNEQFF. Written as DNA, the CDR3 is TGTGCCAGCAGTGTCCCCCCGGTTCAGAGCGGGGGGGCCTACGGCAATGAGCAGTTCTTC. The full variable domain, in which reference TRBV2 and TRBJ2-1 provide the parts outside the CDR3, is EPEVTQTPSHQVTQMGQEVILRCVPISNHLYFYWYRQILGQKVEFLVSFYNNEISEKSEIFDDQFSVERPDGSNFTLKIRSTKLEDSAMYFCASSVPPVQSGGAYGNEQFFGPGTRLTVL.

The rearrangement links TRBV4-1 to TRBJ1-2; D call uncertain. Germline V CDR1 and CDR2: MGHRA, YSYEKL. V shed 1 base and J shed 4 bases, with 10 bases lying between them. This CDR3 comprises 14 residues. The CDR3 DNA follows: TGCGCCAGCAGCCAAGGTACAGTTGTCTATGGCTACACCTTC. This sequence encodes CASSQGTVVYGYTF.

The rearrangement joins TRBV18 to TRBJ1-6; no clear D gene. The CDR3 has 15 amino acids. The germline gives CDR1 KGHSH, CDR2 LQKENI. Trimming cost V 2 bases and J 0 bases, with 5 bases left between them. CDR3 region: CASSPSSSYNSPLHF. In DNA, the CDR3 is TGTGCCAGCTCACCATCGAGCTCCTATAATTCACCCCTCCACTTT.

The chain links TRBV7-9 to TRBJ1-2; no clear D gene. Germline V lookup: CDR1 SEHNR, CDR2 FQNEAQ (reference sequence). This CDR3 has 12 residues. V lost 5 bases and J 5 bases, leaving 9 bases between the germline ends. The CDR3 sequence: CASSGGAYGYTF. CDR3 coding DNA: TGTGCCAGCAGCGGCGGAGCTTATGGCTACACCTTC.

This chain joins TRBV7-2 and TRBJ1-1, with 10 bases that match TRBD1. Germline-derived CDR1 and CDR2 are SGHTA and FQGNSA. This CDR3 has 15 residues. V shed 5 bases and J 4 bases; nucleotides not matched to a gene: 7. The CDR3 coding sequence is TGTGCCAGCAGCCCCGCCGGGACAGGGGCCACTGAAGCTTTCTTT. Encoded protein: CASSPAGTGATEAFF.

J is TRBJ1-5 and V is TRBV28, with D perhaps TRBD1 (6 bases). Trimming left V 6 bases short and J 9 bases short, with 15 bases between. Germline loops: CDR1 MDHEN, CDR2 SYDVKM. The CDR3 sequence is 13 residues long. CDR3 sequence: CASRTPGHGPQHF. DNA of the CDR3: TGTGCCAGCAGAACACCGGGACATGGGCCCCAGCATTTT.

The V gene is TRBV5-1, the J gene TRBJ1-5, with 8 bases matching TRBD1. The CDR3 loop spans 15 amino acids. J was trimmed by 5 bases and V by 4 bases; bases with no gene match: 8. Germline CDR1 and CDR2: SGHRS and YFSETQ. The CDR3 loop reads CASSNTPGGYQPQHF. Written as DNA, the CDR3 is TGCGCCAGCAGCAATACCCCAGGGGGCTATCAGCCCCAGCATTTT.

The chain combines TRBV9 with TRBJ2-1, with 7 positions matching TRBD2. The junction had 11 bases not matched to a gene; V was cut back by 3 bases and J by 5 bases. The germline V gene has CDR1 SGDLS and CDR2 YYNGEE. This CDR3 spans 16 amino acids. The CDR3 loop is CASSAAVGEGNNEQFF. The DNA for the CDR3 is TGTGCCAGCAGCGCCGCCGTCGGGGAGGGAAACAATGAGCAGTTCTTC.

This chain links TRBV7-2 with TRBJ1-5, with TRBD1 matching 9 bases. The V gene's germline CDR1 is SGHTA and CDR2 FQGNSA. The CDR3 sequence is 15 residues long. Losses at the gene ends were 2 bases for V and 5 bases for J; bases not matched to a gene: 4. The CDR3 loop reads CASSLSGTGYQPQHF. The CDR3 bases are TGTGCCAGCAGCTTATCCGGGACAGGGTATCAGCCCCAGCATTTT.

The genes are TRBV6-5 and TRBJ1-6; D gene uncertain. The CDR3 covers 14 residues. Trimming removed 10 bases at V and 4 bases at J, with 14 bases between. Germline V gene data show CDR1 as MNHEY and CDR2 as SVGAGI. The CDR3 is CATLGGAYNSPLHF. CDR3 nucleotide sequence: TGTGCCACCCTGGGAGGAGCTTATAATTCACCCCTCCACTTT.

J is TRBJ2-5 and V is TRBV12-3 or TRBV12-4, with D possibly being TRBD1 (6 bases). Deletions cut 7 bases from V and 4 bases from J, with 10 bases between. This CDR3 contains 12 residues. The CDR3 sequence is CASTSTGETQYF. CDR3 nucleotides: TGTGCCAGCACCTCGACAGGAGAGACCCAGTACTTC.

V gene TRBV7-8 combines with J gene TRBJ2-3; TRBD1 agrees at 8 bases. V trimming: 1 base; J trimming: 0 bases; junction bases outside the gene matches: 3. Germline values: CDR1 SGHVS, CDR2 FQNEAQ. This CDR3 region has 16 residues. CDR3 coding DNA: TGTGCCAGCAGCTTAGTGGACAGGGCTAGCACAGATACGCAGTATTTT. Protein product: CASSLVDRASTDTQYF.

The chain couples TRBV19 to TRBJ1-1, with 7 bases lining up with TRBD1. Germline CDR1 is LNHDA and CDR2 is SQIVND (reference sequence). The junction had 14 bases not matched to a gene; V was cut back by 4 bases and J by 6 bases. The CDR3 covers 16 residues. The CDR3 bases are TGTGCCAGTAGTACTTCCGTGACAGGGTTTAAAGCTGAAGCTTTCTTT. This sequence encodes CASSTSVTGFKAEAFF.

The chain joins TRBV11-1 to TRBJ2-1, with 8 nucleotides matching TRBD1. The length of the CDR3 is 14 residues. V shed 5 bases and J 6 bases; nucleotides not matched to a gene: 6. In germline, CDR1 is SGHAT, CDR2 FQDESV (reference sequence). For the CDR3, the DNA is TGTGCCAGCAGCCTCGGGACAGGAGTCAATGAGCAGTTCTTC. This codes for CASSLGTGVNEQFF.

J is TRBJ1-5 and V is TRBV4-1; TRBD1 might be the D (5 bases). The germline V and J ends were trimmed by 0 bases and 7 bases, with 19 bases remaining between them. The germline CDR1 and CDR2 sequences are MGHRA and YSYEKL. CDR3 length: 17 residues. The CDR3 region has the DNA TGCGCCAGCAGCCAAGAGGGACTCTCGGACCCGTGGCAGCCCCAGCATTTT. Its protein is CASSQEGLSDPWQPQHF.

The chain links TRBV3-1 (or the pseudogene TRBV3-2) to TRBJ1-1, with 7 bases aligning to TRBD1. The J segment lost 6 bases and the V segment lost 4 bases, leaving 5 bases of the junction unmatched. CDR1 is LGHDT, CDR2 YNNKEL, per germline (reference sequence). This CDR3 has 13 residues. CDR3 amino acids: CASSRQGKSEAFF. CDR3 bases: TGTGCCAGCAGCCGACAGGGAAAGTCTGAAGCTTTCTTT.

The gene calls are TRBV7-8 and TRBJ1-3; D perhaps matches TRBD1 (6 bases). This CDR3 comprises 16 residues. The germline V and J ends were trimmed by 2 bases and 4 bases, with 15 bases remaining between them. Germline lookup yields CDR1 SGHVS and CDR2 FQNEAQ. CDR3 sequence: CASSLQGEQGGNTIYF. The DNA of the CDR3 is TGTGCCAGCAGCTTACAAGGGGAACAGGGAGGAAACACCATATATTTT. The full variable domain, with the rest looked up from reference TRBV7-8 and TRBJ1-3, is GAGVSQSPRYKVAKRGQDVALRCDPISGHVSLFWYQQALGQGPEFLTYFQNEAQLDKSGLPSDRFFAERPEGSVSTLKIQRTQQEDSAVYLCASSLQGEQGGNTIYFGEGSWLTVV.

The V gene is TRBV3-1 (or the pseudogene TRBV3-2), the J gene TRBJ2-7, with 9 bases fitting TRBD1. V dropped 3 bases and J dropped 5; count of bases not matched to a gene: 11. The CDR3 runs to 16 residues. Germline CDR1 is LGHDT and CDR2 is YNNKEL (reference sequence). The DNA for the CDR3 is TGTGCCAGCAGCCACCCCCAGGGACAGGGAATTAACGAGCAGTACTTC. It encodes CASSHPQGQGINEQYF.